The rows below give T cell receptor beta chains drawn from one sample of a study of cytomegalovirus exposure and HLA in healthy donors. The assay was immunoSEQ multiplex PCR, and TCRdb's table has in-frame clones only and misses some. In the table there are some 130,000 clones, 65% to 70% of which are singletons. The specimen sequenced was PBMCs. These receptors were taken from a human donor in good health. Both conserved end residues are part of each CDR3. A D gene is named only where the DNA matches it firmly. Only part of the rows carry a size: once, few, many, or a class if the clone is expanded.

j_gene | v_gene | abundance | d_gene | CDR3nt | CDR3aa
TRBJ2-1 | TRBV5-1 | NA | TRBD2 | TGCGCCAGCAGCTTGGGTAGCGGGAGTTACAATGAGCAGTTCTTC | CASSLGSGSYNEQFF
TRBJ2-7 | TRBV2 | NA | NA | TGTGCCAGCAGTGGCCCCACAGACCGGCAGGACTACGAGCAGTACTTC | CASSGPTDRQDYEQYF
TRBJ2-3 | TRBV7-2 | NA | NA | TGTGCCAGCAGTGTAGTCGGGCAGGGTCCCGATTTT | CASSVVGQGPDF
TRBJ2-1 | TRBV5-1 | NA | NA | TGCGCCAGCAGTGGGGGGAGGTTGTTCAATGAGCAGTTCTTC | CASSGGRLFNEQFF
TRBJ1-2 | TRBV21-1 | NA | NA | TGTGCCAGCAGCAAAGCTCGCGCAAGAGCTAACTATGGCTACACCTTC | CASSKARARANYGYTF
TRBJ1-1 | TRBV27 | NA | TRBD1 | TGTGCCAGCAGTCCGGGACAGATGAACACTGAAGCTTTCTTT | CASSPGQMNTEAFF
TRBJ1-4 | TRBV25-1 | NA | TRBD1 | TGTGCCAGCAGTCCCAATTTCGAGACAGGGTTGGGTGAAAAACTGTTTTTT | CASSPNFETGLGEKLFF
TRBJ2-5 | TRBV2 | NA | TRBD2 | TGTGCCACCGCCCAGGAAGCGGGAGCGAAAGAGACCCAGTACTTC | CATAQEAGAKETQYF
TRBJ1-5 | TRBV7-8 | NA | NA | TGTGCCAGCAGCAGCCGCAGGCCTTATAGCAATCAGCCCCAGCATTTT | CASSSRRPYSNQPQHF
TRBJ1-6 | TRBV7-9 | NA | TRBD1 | TGTGCCAGCAGCCCAGGACAGGGGGCTAGTTCACCCCTCCACTTT | CASSPGQGASSPLHF
TRBJ2-3 | TRBV6-6 | NA | NA | TGTGCCAGCAGTTACAGCCGCGGGACGGCAGATACGCAGTATTTT | CASSYSRGTADTQYF
TRBJ1-1 | TRBV27 | NA | NA | TGTGCCAGCAGTTTAAGTAGCGGGGGCCAGCCTGAAGCTTTCTTT | CASSLSSGGQPEAFF
TRBJ1-1 | TRBV12-5 | few | NA | TGTGCTAGTGGTTCCGCGGGGGCGGACACTGAAGCTTTCTTT | CASGSAGADTEAFF
TRBJ1-3 | TRBV5-1 | few | TRBD1 | TGCGCCAGCAGCTTGGAAGGGGGCTTGGGAAACACCATATATTTT | CASSLEGGLGNTIYF
TRBJ1-2 | TRBV5-5 | once | NA | TGTGCCAGCAGCTTGGAGAGGGGGTCGAGCTATGGCTACACCTTC | CASSLERGSSYGYTF
TRBJ2-2 | TRBV18 | NA | TRBD1 | TGTGCCAGCTCACCACGACAGGGTGTAACCGGGGAGCTGTTTTTT | CASSPRQGVTGELFF
TRBJ2-1 | TRBV21-1 | NA | NA | TGTGCCAGCAGCAAAATGGGACTAGCTCAGGATGAGCAGTTCTTC | CASSKMGLAQDEQFF
TRBJ1-5 | TRBV5-5 | NA | NA | TGTGCCAGCAGCTTGTCTTATAGCAATCAGCCCCAGCATTTT | CASSLSYSNQPQHF
TRBJ2-5 | TRBV19 | NA | NA | TGTGCCAGTAGTATCGGGATCCAAGAGACCCAGTACTTC | CASSIGIQETQYF
TRBJ1-1 | TRBV29-1 | few | NA | TGCAGCGTTGGGGCCAGGGCGTTGAGGACTGAAGCTTTCTTT | CSVGARALRTEAFF
TRBJ1-1 | TRBV7-9 | NA | NA | TGTGCCAGCAGCCCTGCAGTTTCGTCCGCTGAAGCTTTCTTT | CASSPAVSSAEAFF
TRBJ1-4 | TRBV19 | NA | NA | TGTGCCAGTAGTCCCCCAGGGGTGGATGAAAAACTGTTTTTT | CASSPPGVDEKLFF